These 5 T cell receptor beta chains were sequenced from one sample in a study of T-cell reconstitution after alpha-beta-depleted transplantation in children. Unique molecular identifiers were built into the TCRbeta library. TCRdb re-called the PCR reads through MiXCR, storing one row per CDR3 protein. Of 200,000 to 300,000 distinct CDR3 sequences in the sample, more than 20% were seen once. The sequencing here drew on PBMCs, taken before TCRalphabeta/CD19-depleted stem cell transplant. These receptors all come from a girl aged 2 to 10 with Fanconi anemia, due to receive a stem cell transplant.

This chain joins TRBV12-3 or TRBV12-4 and TRBJ2-1; a weak D match, TRBD2 (5 bases). V lost 6 bases to trimming and J lost 14 bases, with 23 bases between them. The CDR3 has 14 amino acids. CDR3 nucleotide sequence: TGTGCCAGCAGCATACGGAGGACCACCCCCTCGAAGTTCTTC. It codes for CASSIRRTTPSKFF.

This clonotype was detected ten times or more. The chain joins TRBV12-3 or TRBV12-4 to TRBJ2-7; tentative D call: TRBD1 (5 bases). The V and J ends lost 2 bases and 5 bases respectively, with 13 bases between them. The CDR3 contains 14 residues. The CDR3 sequence is CASSLRQMRHEQYF. CDR3 nucleotide sequence: TGTGCCAGCAGTTTAAGACAGATGCGGCACGAGCAGTACTTC.

The rearrangement uses TRBV5-1 and TRBJ2-1; tentative D call: TRBD2 (5 bases). V lost 3 bases and J lost 4, with 11 bases in between. Germline values: CDR1 SGHRS, CDR2 YFSETQ. This CDR3 contains 14 residues. The CDR3 nucleotides are TGCGCCAGCAGCTATCGAGGGCTATACAATGAGCAGTTCTTC. Protein: CASSYRGLYNEQFF.

Many counts were recorded for this clonotype. The V call is TRBV29-1, the J call TRBJ1-5; 7 bases are shared with TRBD1. The CDR3 sequence is 13 residues long. Looked up from germline, CDR1 is SQVTM and CDR2 is ANQGSEA. Germline trimming cut 4 bases from V and 2 bases from J; bases unmatched to any gene: 2. CDR3 sequence (DNA): TGCAGCGTTGCAGGGGGAGGCAATCAGCCCCAGCATTTT. Amino acids: CSVAGGGNQPQHF.

The table lists this clonotype with a few counts. The rearrangement joins TRBV29-1 to TRBJ1-2; no firm D call. The germline gives CDR1 SQVTM, CDR2 ANQGSEA. The CDR3 extends over 13 amino acids. Trimming cost V 6 bases and J 5 bases, with 16 bases left between them. CDR3 in DNA: TGCAGCGTCAGGAGCACCGCCGGATATGGCTACACCTTC. This sequence encodes CSVRSTAGYGYTF.